Below are 16 T cell receptor beta chains sequenced from a single sample in a study of vaccination effects on CD4 cells after COVID-19. Culture proceeded for 10 days, and CD4+ T cells were then isolated. For these TCRs, the target antigens are not known. The data were produced by immunoSEQ multiplex PCR, yet TCRdb's version contains in-frame clones alone and is incomplete. Here the sample spans 45,000 or so clones, about 80% being singletons. Here the sequenced sample was CD4+ T cells from PBMCs cultured without peptide, taken before COVID-19 vaccination. These TCRs come from a human donor who had a prior SARS-CoV-2 infection.

This clone is medium-sized (0.01 to 0.1%) by share. The CDR3 sequence is CASSSRLAFHEQFF. CDR3 coding DNA: TGTGCCAGCAGCTCACGACTAGCTTTCCATGAGCAGTTCTTC. The rearrangement joins TRBV7-9 to TRBJ2-1, with 7 bases identical to TRBD2. The CDR3 length is 14 residues. CDR1 is SEHNR, CDR2 FQNEAQ, per germline (reference sequence). V trimming: 4 bases; J trimming: 8 bases; junction bases outside the gene matches: 8. The full variable domain, with the rest looked up from reference TRBV7-9 and TRBJ2-1, is DTGVSQNPRHKITKRGQNVTFRCDPISEHNRLYWYRQTLGQGPEFLTYFQNEAQLEKSRLLSDRFSAERPKGSFSTLEIQRTEQGDSAMYLCASSSRLAFHEQFFGPGTRLTVL.

This chain's CDR3 is CASSVAPIAGEDTQYF. CDR3 nucleotide sequence: TGTGCCAGCAGCGTAGCACCGATAGCGGGAGAGGATACGCAGTATTTT. This chain connects TRBV9 to TRBJ2-3; 9 nucleotides agree with TRBD2. V dropped 0 bases and J dropped 6; count of bases not matched to a gene: 8. The length of the CDR3 is 16 residues. Germline-derived CDR1 and CDR2 are SGDLS and YYNGEE.

The chain uses TRBV7-2 and TRBJ2-5; 9 bases line up with TRBD1. Unmatched junction bases numbered 10, after V lost 3 bases and J lost 5 bases. CDR3 size: 16 residues. Germline CDR1 and CDR2: SGHTA and FQGNSA. This CDR3 reads CASSFGQGRFGETQYF. The CDR3 coding sequence is TGTGCCAGCAGCTTCGGACAGGGGCGGTTCGGGGAGACCCAGTACTTC.

V and J are TRBV5-1 and TRBJ2-1, with 7 bases lining up with TRBD2. J lost 1 base, V lost 2 bases, and 6 bases had no gene match. The CDR3 length is 16 residues. The germline CDR1 and CDR2 sequences are SGHRS and YFSETQ. CDR3 sequence reads: CASSFTSSGSYNEQFF. CDR3 coding DNA: TGCGCCAGCAGCTTTACCTCTAGCGGTTCCTACAATGAGCAGTTCTTC. Complete variable domain (other parts from reference TRBV5-1 and TRBJ2-1): KAGVTQTPRYLIKTRGQQVTLSCSPISGHRSVSWYQQTPGQGLQFLFEYFSETQRNKGNFPGRFSGRQFSNSRSEMNVSTLELGDSALYLCASSFTSSGSYNEQFFGPGTRLTVL.

V is TRBV11-3 and J is TRBJ2-7; TRBD2 matches at 13 bases. There are 14 residues in the CDR3. Germline V gene sequence: CDR1 SGHNT, CDR2 YENEEA. V lost 5 bases to trimming and J lost 6 bases; unmatched junction nucleotides: 4. CDR3 amino acids: CASSRTSGSSEQYF. DNA of the CDR3: TGTGCCAGCAGCCGGACTAGCGGGAGCAGCGAGCAGTACTTC.

The gene calls are TRBV2 and TRBJ2-2; D is undetermined. Germline V gives CDR1 SNHLY, CDR2 FYNNEI. CDR3 size: 14 residues. The germline V and J ends were trimmed by 4 bases and 3 bases, with 9 bases remaining between them. The DNA of the CDR3 is TGTGCCAGCAGTGTTTATGGGGACACCGGGGAGCTGTTTTTT. This translates into CASSVYGDTGELFF.

This chain connects TRBV27 to TRBJ1-5; TRBD1 might be the D (5 bases). The CDR3 loop spans 18 amino acids. The V and J ends lost 4 bases and 2 bases respectively, with 21 bases between them. Germline V gene sequence: CDR1 MNHEY, CDR2 SMNVEV (reference sequence). CDR3: CASSSRARDLRGNQPQHF. In DNA form, the CDR3 reads TGTGCCAGCAGTTCCAGGGCTAGAGATCTTAGAGGCAATCAGCCCCAGCATTTT.

This clone was detected once. Relative to the germline gene, one junction end is altered; a read error may explain this. The V call is TRBV5-4, the J call TRBJ1-4; 8 positions match TRBD1. CDR1 is SGHNT and CDR2 is YYREEE in the germline V gene (reference sequence). The CDR3 is made up of 15 amino acids. The CDR3 DNA sequence: TGTGCCAGCAGCGGACCCGACAGGGGTAATGAAAAACTGCTTTTT. Residues: CASSGPDRGNEKLLF.

This clone was recorded only once. The V call is TRBV2, the J call TRBJ2-4; a weak D match, TRBD1 (5 bases). The germline CDR1 and CDR2 sequences are SNHLY and FYNNEI. This CDR3 has 13 amino acids. V shed 4 bases and J shed 6 bases, with 10 bases lying between them. The CDR3 region is CASSGQGINIQYF. Here the CDR3 DNA reads TGTGCCAGCAGTGGTCAGGGAATAAACATTCAGTACTTC.

The chain combines TRBV7-2 with TRBJ2-5; D is ambiguous. The CDR3 covers 14 residues. The germline V and J ends were trimmed by 4 bases and 5 bases, with 14 bases remaining between them. Germline CDR1 and CDR2: SGHTA and FQGNSA. The chain's CDR3 is CASSSALAGETQYF. CDR3 nucleotides: TGTGCCAGCAGCTCGGCATTGGCCGGGGAGACCCAGTACTTC.

J is TRBJ1-5 and V is TRBV5-5; D not resolved. There are 13 residues in the CDR3. V was clipped by 4 bases and J by 2 bases, with 7 bases between them. Germline CDR1 SGHKS, CDR2 YYEKEE (reference sequence). As DNA, the CDR3 is TGTGCCAGCAGCGATTTTGGCAATCAGCCCCAGCATTTT. Translation: CASSDFGNQPQHF.

V and J are TRBV6-2 or TRBV6-3 and TRBJ1-5; unclear D gene. In germline, CDR1 is MNHEY, CDR2 SVGEGT. The CDR3 length is 14 residues. Trimming took 2 bases from V and 1 from J, leaving 6 bases between them. The CDR3 here is CASSYGGSNQPQHF. In DNA, the CDR3 is TGTGCCAGCAGTTACGGTGGAAGCAATCAGCCCCAGCATTTT.

This clone came up once. The chain combines TRBV3-1 (or the pseudogene TRBV3-2) with TRBJ1-1; 7 bases line up with TRBD1. CDR3 length: 14 residues. CDR1 is LGHDT, CDR2 YNNKEL, per germline (reference sequence). Losses at the gene ends were 6 bases for V and 2 bases for J; bases not matched to a gene: 6. In DNA form, the CDR3 reads TGTGCCAGCAGGTTGGGACAGTTTAACACTGAAGCTTTCTTT. Translated: CASRLGQFNTEAFF.

This chain connects TRBV5-6 to TRBJ2-5; the D call may be TRBD1 or TRBD2 (5 bases each). The CDR3 runs 15 residues. The V and J ends lost 1 base and 0 bases respectively, with 10 bases between them. CDR1 SGHDT and CDR2 YYEEEE come from the germline V gene. The CDR3 sequence: CASSLLLGDQETQYF. The DNA for the CDR3 is TGTGCCAGCAGCTTGCTCCTGGGGGACCAAGAGACCCAGTACTTC.

The chain joins TRBV24-1 to TRBJ2-3; 13 bases are shared with TRBD2. From germline, CDR1 is KGHDR and CDR2 SFDVKD. The CDR3 spans 15 residues. CDR3 sequence: CQPPRTSGRRDTQYF. Written as DNA, the CDR3 is TGTCAACCCCCCAGGACTAGCGGGAGACGAGATACGCAGTATTTT.

V gene TRBV5-4 combines with J gene TRBJ2-7; D is undetermined. In germline, CDR1 is SGHNT, CDR2 YYREEE (reference sequence). The V end lost 4 bases, the J end lost 6 bases, and 14 bases lay between the germline ends. This CDR3 spans 13 amino acids. The CDR3 is CASSTPPLPEQYF. The CDR3, as DNA: TGTGCCAGCAGCACTCCCCCCCTACCCGAGCAGTACTTC. The complete variable domain, with remaining parts taken from reference TRBV5-4 and TRBJ2-7, reads ETGVTQSPTHLIKTRGQQVTLRCSSQSGHNTVSWYQQALGQGPQFIFQYYREEENGRGNFPPRFSGLQFPNYSSELNVNALELDDSALYLCASSTPPLPEQYFGPGTRLTVT.